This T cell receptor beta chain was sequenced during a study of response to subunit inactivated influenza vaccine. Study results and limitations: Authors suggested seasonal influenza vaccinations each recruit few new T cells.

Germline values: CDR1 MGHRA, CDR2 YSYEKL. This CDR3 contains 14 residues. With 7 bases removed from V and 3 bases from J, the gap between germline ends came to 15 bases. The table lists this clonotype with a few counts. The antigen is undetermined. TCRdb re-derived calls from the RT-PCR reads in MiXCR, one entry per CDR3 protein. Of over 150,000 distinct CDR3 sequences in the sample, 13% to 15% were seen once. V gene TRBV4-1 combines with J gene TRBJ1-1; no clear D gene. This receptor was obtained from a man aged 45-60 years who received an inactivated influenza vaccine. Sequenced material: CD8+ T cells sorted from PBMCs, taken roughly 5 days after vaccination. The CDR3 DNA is TGCGCCAGCAACGGGGTTTGGGCGCACACTGAAGCTTTCTTT. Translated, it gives CASNGVWAHTEAFF.